These 32 T cell receptor beta chains were all obtained from the same sample, sequenced in a study of graft-versus-host responses after intestinal transplantation. The antigens for these receptors are not known. Generated by immunoSEQ multiplex PCR, the TCRdb table keeps only in-frame clones and is missing some. The sample yields tens of thousands of clones, 90% to 95% seen once. This specimen consisted of unstimulated CD8+ T cells sorted from spleen or lymph node cells, obtained before intestinal transplant. The receptors shown here come from a human donor who received an intestinal transplant.

The rearrangement joins TRBV9 to TRBJ2-1, with 7 bases fitting TRBD1. Germline lookup yields CDR1 SGDLS and CDR2 YYNGEE. The CDR3 has 16 amino acids. Unmatched junction bases numbered 11, after V lost 4 bases and J lost 4 bases. DNA for the CDR3: TGTGCCAGCAGCCCCCAAACCGGGACAGATTACAATGAGCAGTTCTTC. It encodes CASSPQTGTDYNEQFF.

V and J are TRBV30 and TRBJ1-4, with 10 bases lining up with TRBD1. The germline CDR1 and CDR2 sequences are GTSNPN and SVGIG (reference sequence). The CDR3 sequence is 14 residues long. The junction had 5 bases not matched to a gene; V was cut back by 2 bases and J by 8 bases. The CDR3 loop reads CAWSSGTGVEKLFF. In DNA, the CDR3 is TGTGCCTGGAGTTCCGGGACAGGGGTAGAAAAACTGTTTTTT.

The chain recombines TRBV19 with TRBJ2-1, with D possibly being TRBD2 (5 bases). Germline CDR1 is LNHDA and CDR2 is SQIVND (reference sequence). V dropped 8 bases and J dropped 8 bases, with 19 bases sitting between them. The CDR3 totals 14 residues. DNA for the CDR3: TGTGCCAGTGACTCCCCCTCCAAGGGAGATGAGCAGTTCTTC. Its protein product is CASDSPSKGDEQFF.

The chain has TRBV7-9 and TRBJ2-1; weak D call: TRBD2 (7 bases). Looked up from germline, CDR1 is SEHNR and CDR2 is FQNEAQ (reference sequence). The CDR3 contains 16 residues. V lost 5 bases, J lost 3 bases, and 17 bases lay in between. CDR3 in DNA: TGTGCCAGCAGCCCGGTGGGCGGGGGCCGCTACAATGAGCAGTTCTTC. It is translated as CASSPVGGGRYNEQFF.

This clone was seen a few times. The genes are TRBV10-2 and TRBJ1-1; TRBD1 aligns across 7 bases. Trimming took 3 bases from V and 0 from J; bases not matched to a gene: 7. Germline assignment: CDR1 WSHSY and CDR2 SAAADI. The CDR3 totals 16 residues. CDR3 in amino acids: CASSDNRDSMNTEAFF. CDR3 in DNA: TGCGCCAGCAGTGATAACCGGGACAGCATGAACACTGAAGCTTTCTTT.

This chain links TRBV27 with TRBJ2-7; possibly TRBD1 for D (6 bases). The CDR3 loop spans 16 amino acids. Trimming took 3 bases from V and 1 from J, leaving 16 bases between them. Germline CDR1 is MNHEY and CDR2 is SMNVEV (reference sequence). The CDR3 DNA is TGTGCCAGCAGTTTTCAAGGAGACAGGTCTTCCTACGAGCAGTACTTC. It specifies CASSFQGDRSSYEQYF.

The rearrangement uses TRBV30 and TRBJ1-1; 9 bases line up with TRBD1. The CDR3 covers 14 residues. Losses at the gene ends were 3 bases for V and 1 base for J; bases not matched to a gene: 3. Germline V lookup: CDR1 GTSNPN, CDR2 SVGIG (reference sequence). CDR3 in DNA: TGTGCCTGGAGACAGGGGGCTGGGAACACTGAAGCTTTCTTT. Translation: CAWRQGAGNTEAFF.

V and J are TRBV4-3 and TRBJ2-5, with 7 bases lining up with TRBD1. The DNA end lines up better with TRBJ2-7; the J call may be wrong. CDR3 size: 15 residues. The V gene's germline CDR1 is LGHNA and CDR2 YSLEER. Here the CDR3 reads CASSQDWTGYYEQYF. As DNA, the CDR3 is TGCGCCAGCAGCCAAGATTGGACAGGATACTACGAGCAGTACTTC.

This sequence joins TRBV7-8 and TRBJ2-2; possibly TRBD1 for D (8 bases). There are 18 residues in the CDR3. The V gene's germline CDR1 is SGHVS and CDR2 FQNEAQ. Trimming removed 6 bases from V and 3 bases from J, with 23 bases in between. The DNA for the CDR3 is TGTGCCAGCAGTATAATCCGGACAGGGAGGGCGTACACCGGGGAGCTGTTTTTT. Its protein product is CASSIIRTGRAYTGELFF.

The chain combines TRBV7-9 with TRBJ2-5; TRBD1 might be the D (6 bases). The CDR3 extends over 14 amino acids. The V end was cut by 5 bases, the J end by 5 bases, with 15 bases between. The germline CDR1 and CDR2 sequences are SEHNR and FQNEAQ (reference sequence). In DNA form, the CDR3 reads TGTGCCAGCAGCGAGACACAGGGCGGGGAGACCCAGTACTTC. Amino acid sequence: CASSETQGGETQYF.

This clone is a singleton in its sample. This sequence joins TRBV4-3 and TRBJ1-1; D perhaps matches TRBD1 (5 bases). Trimming pared 1 base from V and 9 bases from J, leaving 15 bases between. The CDR3 has 14 residues. The germline V gene encodes CDR1 LGHNA and CDR2 YSLEER. CDR3 protein: CASSQGGEKGKAFF. Here the CDR3 DNA reads TGCGCCAGCAGCCAAGGGGGGGAGAAGGGGAAAGCTTTCTTT.

The V gene is TRBV27, the J gene TRBJ1-1, with D unclear. The length of the CDR3 is 14 residues. V was clipped by 3 bases and J by 4 bases, with 12 bases between them. Looked up from germline, CDR1 is MNHEY and CDR2 is SMNVEV (reference sequence). CDR3 in DNA: TGTGCCAGCAGTTTGTGGGCTCTGGGCACTGAAGCTTTCTTT. This translates into CASSLWALGTEAFF.

The V gene is TRBV7-8, the J gene TRBJ2-7, with a possible D match to TRBD1 (6 bases). The CDR3 extends over 15 amino acids. The V end was cut by 4 bases, the J end by 1 base, with 14 bases between. CDR1 is SGHVS and CDR2 is FQNEAQ in the germline V gene. The CDR3 reads CASSSTRTDSYEQYF. The CDR3 bases are TGTGCCAGCAGCTCCACTCGGACAGATTCCTACGAGCAGTACTTC.

The CDR3 loop reads CASSQAFAGSNQPQHF. As DNA, the CDR3 is TGCGCCAGCAGCCAAGCATTTGCAGGAAGCAATCAGCCCCAGCATTTT. V is TRBV4-3 and J is TRBJ1-5; D is ambiguous. The CDR3 has 16 amino acids. Germline values: CDR1 LGHNA, CDR2 YSLEER. Between the trimmed V and J ends, which lost 1 base and 1 base, there was a span of 11 bases.

V is TRBV5-6 and J is TRBJ2-2, with TRBD1 as a possible D gene (5 bases). Germline V gene data show CDR1 as SGHDT and CDR2 as YYEEEE. The V gene lost 1 base and the J gene lost 3 bases, with 7 bases spanning the gap. The CDR3 has 14 residues. The CDR3 DNA follows: TGTGCCAGCAGCTTGTTCAGGGACACCGGGGAGCTGTTTTTT. Translated: CASSLFRDTGELFF.

V is TRBV6-6 and J is TRBJ2-1; D gene unclear. The CDR3 totals 13 residues. V lost 5 bases and J lost 4, with 9 bases in between. The germline V gene encodes CDR1 MNHNY and CDR2 SVGAGI (reference sequence). CDR3 DNA sequence: TGTGCCAGCAGTACCCAGGTATACAATGAGCAGTTCTTC. It is translated as CASSTQVYNEQFF.

This sequence joins TRBV4-1 and TRBJ2-7; TRBD2 matches at 7 bases. CDR1 and CDR2 from the germline V gene are MGHRA and YSYEKL. The CDR3 has 14 residues. V dropped 6 bases and J dropped 2; count of bases not matched to a gene: 7. The CDR3 spells CASSHRGETYEQYF. DNA of the CDR3: TGCGCCAGCAGTCACCGGGGGGAAACCTACGAGCAGTACTTC.

The chain couples TRBV29-1 to TRBJ1-1; D unclear. V was shortened by 5 bases and J by 1 base, with 5 bases between the two germline ends. The germline gives CDR1 SQVTM, CDR2 ANQGSEA. This CDR3 is 11 amino acids long. The CDR3 is CSVPENTEAFF. DNA for the CDR3: TGCAGCGTTCCAGAGAACACTGAAGCTTTCTTT.

This chain connects TRBV19 to TRBJ2-4; D is ambiguous. This CDR3 contains 18 residues. V shed 0 bases and J shed 0 bases, with 15 bases lying between them. CDR1 LNHDA and CDR2 SQIVND come from the germline V gene (reference sequence). This CDR3 reads CASSIDHSLLGAKNIQYF. DNA of the CDR3: TGTGCCAGTAGTATAGATCACTCTCTTCTAGGAGCCAAAAACATTCAGTACTTC.

The V and J genes are TRBV5-4 and TRBJ1-2, with TRBD1 identical over 9 bases. Germline values: CDR1 SGHNT, CDR2 YYREEE (reference sequence). V lost 6 bases, J lost 4 bases, and 7 bases stayed unmatched. The CDR3 length is 14 residues. CDR3 sequence (DNA): TGTGCCAGCAAGCCGGGACAGGGATTCTATGGCTACACCTTC. Amino acid sequence: CASKPGQGFYGYTF.

V is TRBV6-6 and J is TRBJ2-3, with TRBD1 matching over 7 bases. CDR1 and CDR2 from the germline V gene are MNHNY and SVGAGI (reference sequence). V dropped 6 bases and J dropped 2; count of bases not matched to a gene: 11. The CDR3 length is 16 residues. The CDR3 sequence is CASSVDREGDTDTQYF. Written as DNA, the CDR3 is TGTGCCAGCAGCGTAGACAGGGAAGGGGACACAGATACGCAGTATTTT.

The J gene is TRBJ1-4, the V gene TRBV11-3; D is perhaps TRBD1 (5 bases). The germline CDR1 and CDR2 sequences are SGHNT and YENEEA. The CDR3 has 18 residues. Trimming took 5 bases from V and 6 from J, leaving 25 bases between them. CDR3 sequence (DNA): TGTGCCAGCAGCCAGGAATCGGTCCGGCGGGGCCGAGATGAAAAACTGTTTTTT. This sequence encodes CASSQESVRRGRDEKLFF.

V and J are TRBV6-5 and TRBJ2-2; D call uncertain. V lost 0 bases and J 3 bases, leaving 8 bases between the germline ends. This CDR3 has 15 amino acids. The V gene's germline CDR1 is MNHEY and CDR2 SVGAGI. In DNA, the CDR3 is TGTGCCAGCAGTTACTCGATCAGATACACCGGGGAGCTGTTTTTT. Translated: CASSYSIRYTGELFF.

This clone was found once. The genes are TRBV30 and TRBJ2-7; 10 bases match TRBD1. Germline V gene sequence: CDR1 GTSNPN, CDR2 SVGIG (reference sequence). CDR3 length: 14 residues. The junction had 6 bases not matched to a gene; V was cut back by 3 bases and J by 4 bases. The CDR3 DNA sequence: TGTGCCTGGAGCGGGACAGGGGCCGGGTACGAGCAGTACTTC. Amino acids: CAWSGTGAGYEQYF.

V gene TRBV20-1 combines with J gene TRBJ2-1; D remains unclear. This CDR3 has 10 residues. Germline CDR1 is DFQATT and CDR2 is SNEGSKA (reference sequence). V was cut by 3 bases and J by 7 bases, with 4 bases left in between. CDR3 sequence reads: CSASENEQFF. CDR3 nucleotides: TGCAGTGCTAGTGAGAATGAGCAGTTCTTC.

The chain joins TRBV11-3 to TRBJ2-1; the D gene is possibly TRBD2 (5 bases). The germline V and J ends were trimmed by 4 bases and 3 bases, with 10 bases remaining between them. CDR1 is SGHNT, CDR2 YENEEA, per germline. This CDR3 region has 14 residues. For the CDR3, the DNA is TGTGCCAGCAGCTCCCGGGATTTCTACAATGAGCAGTTCTTC. It is translated as CASSSRDFYNEQFF. Supplemented by reference TRBV11-3 and TRBJ2-1, the full variable domain reads EAGVVQSPRYKIIEKKQPVAFWCNPISGHNTLYWYLQNLGQGPELLIRYENEEAVDDSQLPKDRFSAERLKGVDSTLKIQPAELGDSAVYLCASSSRDFYNEQFFGPGTRLTVL.

The rearrangement links TRBV7-9 to TRBJ1-1; 8 nucleotides align to TRBD1. Germline lookup yields CDR1 SEHNR and CDR2 FQNEAQ (reference sequence). The CDR3 consists of 13 residues. V lost 3 bases and J lost 6; bases outside the gene matches: 3. The CDR3 DNA sequence: TGTGCCAGCAGCTTGACAGGGGTCGCTGAAGCTTTCTTT. Translated, it gives CASSLTGVAEAFF.

This chain uses TRBV27 with TRBJ2-5, with 8 bases aligning to TRBD2. CDR1 and CDR2 from the germline V gene are MNHEY and SMNVEV (reference sequence). CDR3 size: 13 residues. Germline trimming cut 11 bases from V and 1 base from J; bases unmatched to any gene: 6. The CDR3 sequence: CAVGRGVQETQYF. The CDR3 coding sequence is TGTGCCGTGGGGCGGGGGGTCCAAGAGACCCAGTACTTC.

This clone was picked up a small number of times. V is TRBV27 and J is TRBJ1-6; D is undetermined. Germline CDR1 reads MNHEY; CDR2 reads SMNVEV (reference sequence). The CDR3 has 13 amino acids. V lost 5 bases and J 10 bases, leaving 12 bases between the germline ends. CDR3 sequence reads: CASSPLSFSPLHF. The CDR3 nucleotides are TGTGCCAGCAGTCCCTTATCCTTCTCACCCCTCCACTTT.

This chain links TRBV19 with TRBJ2-1, with 11 bases identical to TRBD2. This CDR3 contains 14 residues. Trimming at V came to 3 bases and at J to 10 bases, leaving 5 bases not matched to a gene. The germline gives CDR1 LNHDA, CDR2 SQIVND (reference sequence). This CDR3 is CASSMASGGTEQFF. CDR3 DNA: TGTGCCAGTAGTATGGCTAGCGGGGGGACCGAGCAGTTCTTC.

The rearrangement joins TRBV6-5 to TRBJ1-1; 9 bases are shared with TRBD1. The ends lost 6 bases at V and 4 bases at J; junction bases unmatched: 6. CDR1 MNHEY and CDR2 SVGAGI come from the germline V gene. This CDR3 has 14 residues. The CDR3, as DNA: TGTGCCAGCAGATGGACAGGGGAGGTCACTGAAGCTTTCTTT. Translation gives CASRWTGEVTEAFF.

The genes are TRBV19 and TRBJ2-3; D unresolved. The CDR3 covers 13 residues. Germline V gives CDR1 LNHDA, CDR2 SQIVND (reference sequence). V lost 4 bases to trimming and J lost 4 bases, with 9 bases between them. DNA of the CDR3: TGTGCCAGTAGTAACCTCCCGGCAGATACGCAGTATTTT. Amino acid sequence: CASSNLPADTQYF.